This T cell receptor beta chain originates from a study of preoperative IRX-2 immunotherapy in early breast cancer. Treatment noted: preoperative locoregional IRX-2 cytokine immunotherapy. The sample holds one count of this clone. V lost 4 bases and J 0 bases, leaving 10 bases between the germline ends. CDR3 length: 14 amino acids. CDR1 and CDR2 from the germline V gene are SQVTM and ANQGSEA. Sequencing was performed with immunoSEQ multiplex PCR; in TCRdb, only in-frame clones are kept and a portion is missing. The profile shows around 60,000 clones, roughly 94% of them singletons. The sequence was collected from a human donor with breast cancer. This chain links TRBV29-1 with TRBJ2-4; D is possibly TRBD1 (5 bases). Sample collection was performed from a patient treated with IRX-2 immunotherapy. The CDR3 loop is CSVGGHLAKNIQYF. For the CDR3, the DNA is TGCAGCGTTGGAGGACACCTAGCCAAAAACATTCAGTACTTC.